This TCR beta chain was observed in a study of blood T cell repertoires in COVID-19. On the study more broadly: PBMCs, B-cell-depleted T cells, or T cells were the source of the cDNA or gDNA that made up the material.

The CDR3 loop spans 15 amino acids. V lost 4 bases, J lost 5 bases, and 7 bases stayed unmatched. Germline V lookup: CDR1 LNHNV, CDR2 YYDKDF (reference sequence). Sequenced by immunoSEQ multiplex PCR; TCRdb stores in-frame clones only, minus some. The sample has roughly 200,000 clones; under 85% are singletons. Patients of the Seattle cohort, enrolled during active infection, were followed longitudinally. The source of this sequence is a woman aged 25-40 years with COVID-19, enrolled during active disease. The specimen sequenced was peripheral blood. The rearrangement uses TRBV15 and TRBJ2-5; 10 bases agree with TRBD2. CDR3 sequence (DNA): TGTGCCACCAGCATATCTAGCGGGGGAGGCGAGACCCAGTACTTC. Its translation is CATSISSGGGETQYF. The full variable domain, with the rest looked up from reference TRBV15 and TRBJ2-5, is DAMVIQNPRYQVTQFGKPVTLSCSQTLNHNVMYWYQQKSSQAPKLLFHYYDKDFNNEADTPDNFQSRRPNTSFCFLDIRSPGLGDTAMYLCATSISSGGGETQYFGPGTRLLVL.